Listed below are T cell receptor beta chains from one sample, sequenced in a study of blood T cell repertoires in COVID-19. Profiling relied on immunoSEQ multiplex PCR, and the TCRdb table lists in-frame clones only, not all of them. The data hold about 320,000 clones, with 85% to 95% observed a single time. The sample comprised PBMCs or T cells enriched from blood (not recorded which). The receptors originated from a woman aged 25 to 39 who had been exposed to COVID-19. CDR3s include the opening cysteine and the closing phenylalanine or tryptophan. D genes are given only for firm matches. Only part of the rows carry a size: once, few, many, or a class if the clone is expanded.

TGTGCCAGCAGCTTAGTCCCAGGGAACACTGAAGCTTTCTTT | CASSLVPGNTEAFF | NA | NA | TRBJ1-1 | TRBV5-4
TGTGCCATCAGTGACAGAGGACTAGCGAGCACAGATACGCAGTATTTT | CAISDRGLASTDTQYF | NA | TRBD2 | TRBJ2-3 | TRBV10-3
TGTGCCAGCAGTTTACGAGGGAACACTGAAGCTTTCTTT | CASSLRGNTEAFF | NA | NA | TRBJ1-1 | TRBV27
TGTGCCAGCAAGGGTCCCGGGACACCTGGAAACACCATATATTTT | CASKGPGTPGNTIYF | NA | NA | TRBJ1-3 | TRBV6-5
TGTGCCAGCAGCTTATATGTCTCCGGAGGGACAGGGGATTCACCCCTCCACTTT | CASSLYVSGGTGDSPLHF | NA | TRBD1 | TRBJ1-6 | TRBV7-6
TGCGCCAGCAGCCCCCTCGGGACAGGGGCCGAAAAACTGTTTTTT | CASSPLGTGAEKLFF | once | TRBD1 | TRBJ1-4 | TRBV5-1
TGTGCCAGCAGTTTATCGAGAACAGGGGCTTTAACTGAAGCTTTCTTT | CASSLSRTGALTEAFF | NA | TRBD1 | TRBJ1-1 | TRBV27
TGTGCCAGCAGCGATGCCGGGGAGTCCTACGAGCAGTACTTC | CASSDAGESYEQYF | NA | NA | TRBJ2-7 | TRBV9
TGTGCCAGCAGCTTGGTGGACAGGGGGACGGAGCAGTACTTC | CASSLVDRGTEQYF | NA | TRBD1 | TRBJ2-7 | TRBV5-6
TGCGCCAGCAGCTTACAGGGCGCTAACTATGGCTACACCTTC | CASSLQGANYGYTF | NA | NA | TRBJ1-2 | TRBV5-1
TGTGCCAGTAGCCCGGACTCCCCCAATGAGCAGTTCTTC | CASSPDSPNEQFF | NA | NA | TRBJ2-1 | TRBV19
TGTGCCAGCAGCCACACAGGGGGCCGAGAGACCCAGTACTTC | CASSHTGGRETQYF | NA | NA | TRBJ2-5 | TRBV21-1
TGTGCCATACGGGGACAGGGACATGAAAAACTGTTTTTT | CAIRGQGHEKLFF | few | TRBD1 | TRBJ1-4 | TRBV10-3
TGTGCCAGCCGGTTTACTAACTATGGCTACACCTTC | CASRFTNYGYTF | NA | NA | TRBJ1-2 | TRBV6-6
TGCGCCAGCAGCCAAGCTCGTTCCGGGACAGGGATGGACAATGAGCAGTTCTTC | CASSQARSGTGMDNEQFF | NA | TRBD1 | TRBJ2-1 | TRBV4-3
TGTGCCAGCAGTTGGCGACCGGGATTCACTGAAGCTTTCTTT | CASSWRPGFTEAFF | NA | NA | TRBJ1-1 | TRBV6-5
TGTGCCAGCAGCTTAGGACAGGGAAGGGGCGAGCAGTACTTC | CASSLGQGRGEQYF | NA | TRBD1 | TRBJ2-7 | TRBV5-4
TGTGCCAGCAGTGACACAGGGGAGCTTGCTAATTCACCCCTCCACTTT | CASSDTGELANSPLHF | NA | TRBD1 | TRBJ1-6 | TRBV25-1
TGTGCCAGCATGGAGGGAGCCAAAAACATTCAGTACTTC | CASMEGAKNIQYF | NA | NA | TRBJ2-4 | TRBV7-9
TGTGCCAGCAGTTCACAGGGCGGCGGCAATCAGCCCCAGCATTTT | CASSSQGGGNQPQHF | NA | NA | TRBJ1-5 | TRBV6-5
TGTGCCAGCAGCGCACAGGGAAACACTGAAGCTTTCTTT | CASSAQGNTEAFF | NA | NA | TRBJ1-1 | TRBV5-6
TGCAGCGTTGAAGTAAATGGCTACACCTTC | CSVEVNGYTF | NA | NA | TRBJ1-2 | TRBV29-1
TGCGCCAGCAGCTTGCTGACAACCTACAATGAGCAGTTCTTC | CASSLLTTYNEQFF | NA | NA | TRBJ2-1 | TRBV5-1